The 21 T cell receptor beta chains reported below all come from one sample, sequenced in a study of blood T cells in healthy people across ages. Sample-barcoded 5' priming and a J-beta primer mix drove a second PCR of 7 to 11 cycles. MiXCR, applied by TCRdb to the 5' RACE reads, yields one record per CDR3 protein. The table includes 980,000 or so distinct CDR3 sequences, roughly 52% detected once. The sample was blood. The source of these receptors is a man aged 30 to 45 in good health.

This clonotype was seen repeatedly, ten times or more. This chain uses TRBV12-3 or TRBV12-4 with TRBJ2-1; a possible D gene is TRBD2 (6 bases). The ends were cut back, 5 bases at V and 4 bases at J, with 12 bases in the middle. CDR3 size: 14 residues. CDR3 residues: CASSGGTTYNEQFF. CDR3 in DNA: TGTGCCAGCAGTGGCGGGACGACGTACAATGAGCAGTTCTTC.

A single count supports this clonotype. The CDR3 region has the DNA TGTGCCAGCAGCTTGATGGGCGTAGGGGTCGGGGAGCTGTTTTTT. This translates into CASSLMGVGVGELFF. The chain joins TRBV7-9 to TRBJ2-2, with D tentatively TRBD1 (5 bases). This CDR3 has 15 amino acids. The germline gives CDR1 SEHNR, CDR2 FQNEAQ (reference sequence). V was shortened by 3 bases and J by 7 bases, with 15 bases between the two germline ends.

V usage is TRBV20-1 and J usage is TRBJ2-5; 10 bases line up with TRBD2. Germline CDR1 reads DFQATT; CDR2 reads SNEGSKA (reference sequence). V gave up 5 bases and J gave up 0 bases; unmatched junction bases: 9. CDR3 length: 16 residues. The CDR3 DNA follows: TGCAGTGCTCGCCCTGGCCTAGCGGGGGACCAAGAGACCCAGTACTTC. This gives the protein CSARPGLAGDQETQYF.

This clonotype turned up a few times. The chain combines TRBV23-1 with TRBJ1-5; D possibly corresponds to TRBD1 (5 bases). TRBV23-1 carries the ORF label, with uncertain function. Trimming removed 4 bases from V and 2 bases from J, with 18 bases in between. CDR3 length equals 17 residues. CDR3 protein: CASSLGFAGVGNQPQHF. The CDR3 region has the DNA TGCGCCAGCAGTCTTGGTTTTGCGGGGGTTGGCAATCAGCCCCAGCATTTT.

This clonotype has only a few counts. CDR3 loop: CSARELAGGYQETQYF. CDR3 in DNA: TGCAGTGCTAGAGAATTGGCGGGTGGTTATCAAGAGACCCAGTACTTC. This rearrangement joins TRBV20-1 to TRBJ2-5; possible D gene TRBD2, 5 bases. V was trimmed by 0 bases and J by 2 bases, leaving 16 bases between them. Germline values: CDR1 DFQATT, CDR2 SNEGSKA (reference sequence). This CDR3 comprises 16 residues.

This clonotype was seen a few times. J is TRBJ2-3 and V is TRBV6-5, with TRBD1 identical over 8 bases. The CDR3 covers 14 residues. CDR1 is MNHEY and CDR2 is SVGAGI in the germline V gene. V shed 7 bases and J 3 bases; nucleotides not matched to a gene: 6. Here the CDR3 DNA reads TGTGCCAGCAAGTACGGACAGGGAACAGATACGCAGTATTTT. Translating it yields CASKYGQGTDTQYF.

This chain connects TRBV7-9 to TRBJ2-5, with D possibly matching TRBD1 (6 bases). Germline values: CDR1 SEHNR, CDR2 FQNEAQ (reference sequence). Trimming took 2 bases from V and 5 from J, leaving 9 bases between them. The CDR3 totals 13 residues. The CDR3 DNA reads TGTGCCAGCAGCTTATATGGGGGCGAGACCCAGTACTTC. Translated, it gives CASSLYGGETQYF. Full variable domain (outside the CDR3, taken from reference TRBV7-9 and TRBJ2-5): DTGVSQNPRHKITKRGQNVTFRCDPISEHNRLYWYRQTLGQGPEFLTYFQNEAQLEKSRLLSDRFSAERPKGSFSTLEIQRTEQGDSAMYLCASSLYGGETQYFGPGTRLLVL.

V gene TRBV4-3 combines with J gene TRBJ1-2, with D perhaps TRBD1 (5 bases). V was cut by 4 bases and J by 2 bases, with 17 bases left in between. The CDR3 runs to 16 residues. Germline V gives CDR1 LGHNA, CDR2 YSLEER. The DNA for the CDR3 is TGCGCCAGCAGCCCTTTTGTTTGGGACTCCAACTATGGCTACACCTTC. Translation gives CASSPFVWDSNYGYTF.

This sequence joins TRBV10-3 and TRBJ2-7; D is uncertain. Germline V gene lookup returns CDR1 ENHRY and CDR2 SYGVKD. This CDR3 region has 13 residues. Deletions cut 0 bases from V and 3 bases from J, with 6 bases between. CDR3 sequence: CAISESRDYEQYF. The DNA for the CDR3 is TGTGCCATCAGTGAGTCGCGAGACTACGAGCAGTACTTC.

This clonotype has just a few counts. The chain combines TRBV20-1 with TRBJ1-6; no reliable D call. V lost 1 base to trimming and J lost 2 bases, with 9 bases between them. The CDR3 extends over 15 amino acids. Germline CDR1 and CDR2: DFQATT and SNEGSKA (reference sequence). In DNA form, the CDR3 reads TGCAGTGCTAGAGGGCTGGACGCCTATAATTCACCCCTCCACTTT. This codes for CSARGLDAYNSPLHF.

This rearrangement joins TRBV7-2 to TRBJ2-3; no clear D gene. Germline CDR1 and CDR2: SGHTA and FQGNSA. The CDR3 length is 14 residues. V lost 5 bases to trimming and J lost 4 bases, with 13 bases between them. The CDR3 reads CASSPLPPPDTQYF. In DNA, the CDR3 is TGTGCCAGCAGCCCGCTCCCACCGCCAGATACGCAGTATTTT.

This clonotype was counted between two and nine times. The chain is built from TRBV20-1 and TRBJ2-5; either TRBD1 or TRBD2 may supply D (5 bases each). There are 12 residues in the CDR3. In germline, CDR1 is DFQATT, CDR2 SNEGSKA (reference sequence). Trimming took off 6 bases at V and 11 bases at J, with 19 bases between the two ends. The CDR3, as DNA: TGCAGTGCCGCAAGGGACCCCGAAGAGCAGTACTTC. Its protein is CSAARDPEEQYF.

For the CDR3, the DNA is TGTGCCAGCAAAGGGTACAATGAGCAGTACTTC. Translation gives CASKGYNEQYF. The rearrangement joins TRBV28 to TRBJ2-1, with D unresolved. The end of the DNA is better explained by TRBJ2-7, so the J call may be wrong. Germline V gene sequence: CDR1 MDHEN, CDR2 SYDVKM. CDR3 size: 11 residues.

The chain links TRBV6-1 to TRBJ1-2; D gene ambiguous. V lost 1 base and J lost 4, with 13 bases in between. This CDR3 comprises 15 residues. In germline, CDR1 is MNHNS, CDR2 SASEGT. DNA for the CDR3: TGTGCCAGCAGTGAAGTCCGCTGGGGTTCCTATGGCTACACCTTC. Amino acid sequence: CASSEVRWGSYGYTF.

In its sample, this clonotype was seen a few times. The CDR3 here is CASSLGGGNPLNEQFF. CDR3 in DNA: TGCGCCAGCAGCTTAGGCGGGGGCAATCCGTTGAATGAGCAGTTCTTC. The chain employs TRBV5-1 and TRBJ2-1, with a weak D call TRBD2 (7 bases). The germline CDR1 and CDR2 sequences are SGHRS and YFSETQ. This CDR3 has 16 amino acids. Trimming removed 2 bases at V and 7 bases at J, with 19 bases between.

This clonotype was recorded a few times. The chain couples TRBV21-1 to TRBJ1-5. TRBV21-1 counts as a pseudogene. This CDR3 comprises 12 residues. CDR3 residues: CASSKEGQPQHF. The CDR3, as DNA: TGTGCCAGCAGCAAAGAAGGTCAGCCCCAGCATTTT.

This sequence joins TRBV27 and TRBJ1-6, with D maybe TRBD1 (6 bases). The CDR3 is 13 residues long. Germline V gene data show CDR1 as MNHEY and CDR2 as SMNVEV (reference sequence). The V gene lost 6 bases and the J gene lost 9 bases, with 12 bases spanning the gap. This CDR3 is CASSSTGSSPLHF. In DNA, the CDR3 is TGTGCCAGCAGCTCCACAGGGAGTTCACCCCTCCACTTT.

V usage is TRBV11-3 and J usage is TRBJ2-1, with 13 bases aligning to TRBD2. The length of the CDR3 is 17 residues. V lost 4 bases to trimming and J lost 6 bases; unmatched junction nucleotides: 9. Germline-derived CDR1 and CDR2 are SGHNT and YENEEA. CDR3 region: CASSYILLAGGPNEQFF. In DNA, the CDR3 is TGTGCCAGCAGCTACATCCTACTAGCGGGGGGGCCCAATGAGCAGTTCTTC.

This clonotype was found once. A read error may explain this, as a much larger clone is one base away. The V call is TRBV10-3, the J call TRBJ2-7, with TRBD2 as a possible D gene (6 bases). The CDR3 covers 14 residues. Germline CDR1 is ENHRY and CDR2 is SYGVKD. Between the trimmed V and J ends, which lost 7 bases and 7 bases, there was a span of 20 bases. CDR3 amino acids: CAITPVRGKGEQYF. The CDR3 region has the DNA TGTGCCATCACTCCCGTCCGCGGGAAGGGTGAGCAGTACTTC.

This clonotype was counted only a few times. The DNA for the CDR3 is TGTGCCAGCAGTGGGACAGGACTTCCCTACGAGCAGTACTTC. This encodes CASSGTGLPYEQYF. This chain connects TRBV6-5 to TRBJ2-7; 8 bases agree with TRBD1. CDR1 is MNHEY, CDR2 SVGAGI, per germline. Trimming removed 5 bases from V and 2 bases from J; junction bases left unmatched: 5. This CDR3 spans 14 amino acids.

The chain couples TRBV30 to TRBJ2-2, with D possibly TRBD1 on 6 matching bases. Germline assignment: CDR1 GTSNPN and CDR2 SVGIG (reference sequence). The CDR3 covers 15 residues. The V and J ends lost 6 bases and 2 bases respectively, with 16 bases between them. The CDR3 here is CACTTGLVNTGELFF. As DNA, the CDR3 is TGTGCCTGCACGACAGGACTTGTCAACACCGGGGAGCTGTTTTTT.